This note documents a single TCR beta chain sequence. This specimen belongs to a study of blood T cell repertoires in COVID-19. The authors' processing: Researchers report that nucleated cell counts were estimated from reference gene primer amplification. Repertoires were generated with immunoSEQ multiplex PCR, while TCRdb's copy carries only in-frame clones and drops some. V, J and clone size are taken as reported in that table, and D and trimming were inferred from the DNA itself. The sample includes approximately 230,000 clones, 79% of them seen just once. Material: peripheral blood. This receptor was obtained from a woman in her forties with active or convalescent COVID-19.

CDR3 sequence (DNA): TGCAGTGCTCTATATTCATATGGCTACACCTTC. Its translation: CSALYSYGYTF. The rearrangement joins TRBV20-1 to TRBJ1-2; D is unresolved. Trimming shortened V by 5 bases and J by 5 bases, and 9 bases separated the two germline ends. This CDR3 contains 11 residues. The germline V gene has CDR1 DFQATT and CDR2 SNEGSKA (reference sequence).